This T cell receptor (beta chain) was captured in a study of T cell repertoires in ileal Crohn's disease. Study-level points and caveats: Endoscopic recurrence occurred in every patient whose clonality exceeded 26.8%. Compared with CD4 T cells, sorted CD8 cells carried more expanded clones. Active smokers at surgery had more clonal expansions than non-smokers.

As to this clone: Its antigen is not known.

The data were produced by immunoSEQ multiplex PCR, yet TCRdb's version contains in-frame clones alone and is incomplete. This table holds thousands of clones, 69% found once. This CDR3 spans 16 amino acids. The J segment lost 5 bases and the V segment lost 5 bases, leaving 8 bases of the junction unmatched. The germline CDR1 and CDR2 sequences are PRHDT and FYEKMQ (reference sequence). J is TRBJ1-6 and V is TRBV13; TRBD1 aligns across 8 bases. This clonotype originated in an adult with Crohn's disease. Sequenced: ileal tissue. CDR3 in DNA: TGTGCCAGCAGCGCCATGGGACAGGCAAATAATTCACCCCTCCACTTT. Protein: CASSAMGQANNSPLHF.